What follows are 15 T cell receptor beta chains derived from one specimen sequenced in a study of T cell responses to AZD1222 COVID-19 vaccine. Sequencing used immunoSEQ multiplex PCR; TCRdb keeps in-frame clones, though not all of them. The table has 100,000 to 150,000 clones, over 70% seen once; the top ten hold under 7%. The sequencing used peripheral blood, collected on day 0 of AZD1222 vaccination. These receptors came from an adult in good health.

V and J are TRBV10-3 and TRBJ2-2; D remains ambiguous. V was pared by 4 bases and J by 0 bases, with 6 bases between. The CDR3 sequence is 14 residues long. Germline V lookup: CDR1 ENHRY, CDR2 SYGVKD. This CDR3 is CAISGTANTGELFF. The CDR3 nucleotides read TGTGCCATCAGTGGAACAGCGAACACCGGGGAGCTGTTTTTT.

The rearrangement uses TRBV9 and TRBJ1-2; the match to TRBD1 covers 7 bases. Germline CDR1 and CDR2: SGDLS and YYNGEE. The CDR3 consists of 15 residues. The V gene end was trimmed by 0 bases and the J gene end by 2 bases; junction bases not matched to a gene: 4. The CDR3, as DNA: TGTGCCAGCAGCGTAGGACAGGGTTGGAACTATGGCTACACCTTC. It encodes CASSVGQGWNYGYTF. The full variable domain, rest sourced from reference TRBV9 and TRBJ1-2, is DSGVTQTPKHLITATGQRVTLRCSPRSGDLSVYWYQQSLDQGLQFLIQYYNGEERAKGNILERFSAQQFPDLHSELNLSSLELGDSALYFCASSVGQGWNYGYTFGSGTRLTVV.

The genes are TRBV4-1 and TRBJ1-2; TRBD1 is a possible D gene (6 bases). Trimming stripped 7 bases from V and 3 bases from J, with 15 bases between. The germline V gene encodes CDR1 MGHRA and CDR2 YSYEKL. The CDR3 consists of 14 residues. This chain's CDR3 is CASTPGGFYYGYTF. In DNA, the CDR3 is TGCGCCAGCACCCCGGGGGGCTTCTACTATGGCTACACCTTC.

The V and J genes are TRBV29-1 and TRBJ1-2; D may be TRBD1 (5 bases). Germline lookup yields CDR1 SQVTM and CDR2 ANQGSEA. V was clipped by 5 bases and J by 6 bases, with 19 bases between them. The CDR3 has 14 amino acids. The CDR3 loop is CSVIGQGLRNGYTF. The DNA for the CDR3 is TGCAGCGTTATAGGCCAGGGACTTCGGAATGGCTACACCTTC.

The chain employs TRBV15 and TRBJ2-1; a possible D gene is TRBD1 (6 bases). In germline, CDR1 is LNHNV, CDR2 YYDKDF (reference sequence). V lost 1 base, J lost 5 bases, and 15 bases lay in between. This CDR3 has 16 amino acids. The CDR3 protein is CATSRGRGTRDNEQFF. The CDR3 region has the DNA TGTGCCACCAGCAGAGGAAGGGGGACACGAGACAATGAGCAGTTCTTC.

The gene calls are TRBV5-6 and TRBJ1-2; 7 bases agree with TRBD1. The junction had 5 bases not matched to a gene; V was cut back by 4 bases and J by 2 bases. The germline V gene encodes CDR1 SGHDT and CDR2 YYEEEE. CDR3 length equals 14 residues. The DNA for the CDR3 is TGTGCCAGCAGCGGGGGACAGCACAACTATGGCTACACCTTC. Its protein is CASSGGQHNYGYTF.

The chain is built from TRBV27 and TRBJ1-6; no firm D call. Germline CDR1 reads MNHEY; CDR2 reads SMNVEV (reference sequence). The V end was cut by 0 bases, the J end by 7 bases, with 13 bases between. This CDR3 region has 16 residues. The CDR3 region is CASSLSIQLVNSPLHF. For the CDR3, the DNA is TGTGCCAGCAGTTTATCGATACAGCTAGTAAATTCACCCCTCCACTTT.

The CDR3 sequence: CAWSKGGSETQYF. For the CDR3, the DNA is TGTGCCTGGAGCAAAGGGGGATCAGAGACCCAGTACTTC. The chain links TRBV30 to TRBJ2-5, with a tentative D call TRBD1 (6 bases). V lost 3 bases and J lost 4, with 12 bases in between. CDR3 length equals 13 residues. Germline loops: CDR1 GTSNPN, CDR2 SVGIG (reference sequence).

The V gene is TRBV29-1, the J gene TRBJ1-1, with D uncertain. The CDR3 is made up of 14 amino acids. The germline CDR1 and CDR2 sequences are SQVTM and ANQGSEA. With 4 bases removed from V and 5 bases from J, the gap between germline ends came to 17 bases. CDR3 region: CSVVGEKKRTEAFF. The CDR3 DNA reads TGCAGCGTTGTGGGAGAAAAGAAGAGGACTGAAGCTTTCTTT. Looking up the rest from reference TRBV29-1 and TRBJ1-1 gives the full variable domain: SAVISQKPSRDICQRGTSLTIQCQVDSQVTMMFWYRQQPGQSLTLIATANQGSEATYESGFVIDKFPISRPNLTFSTLTVSNMSPEDSSIYLCSVVGEKKRTEAFFGQGTRLTVV.

This chain links TRBV19 with TRBJ1-4; tentative D call: TRBD1 (6 bases). CDR3 size: 14 residues. Trimming pared 7 bases from V and 0 bases from J, leaving 9 bases between. Germline V gene data show CDR1 as LNHDA and CDR2 as SQIVND (reference sequence). The CDR3 spells CASTHRATNEKLFF. CDR3 nucleotides: TGTGCCAGTACCCACAGGGCAACTAATGAAAAACTGTTTTTT.

The chain combines TRBV7-6 with TRBJ2-3; 11 bases agree with TRBD2. In germline, CDR1 is SGHVS, CDR2 FNYEAQ. The CDR3 is made up of 16 amino acids. With 4 bases clipped from V and 1 base from J, the junction kept 4 bases outside the gene matches. The chain's CDR3 is CASSSLAGGGTDTQYF. CDR3 DNA: TGTGCCAGCAGCTCTTTAGCGGGAGGGGGCACAGATACGCAGTATTTT.

This chain joins TRBV6-5 and TRBJ2-1, with TRBD2 matching 7 bases. The CDR3 consists of 14 residues. Germline assignment: CDR1 MNHEY and CDR2 SVGAGI. The trim removed 8 bases at V and 4 bases at J, leaving 8 bases unmatched. The CDR3 DNA sequence: TGTGCCAGCTGGGGGGGAGAGGGTTACAATGAGCAGTTCTTC. It encodes CASWGGEGYNEQFF.

J is TRBJ2-1 and V is TRBV2, with TRBD2 identical over 7 bases. The trim removed 2 bases at V and 5 bases at J, leaving 3 bases unmatched. CDR3 length: 14 amino acids. In germline, CDR1 is SNHLY, CDR2 FYNNEI. Here the CDR3 DNA reads TGTGCCAGCAGTGAATCAAGCGGGAACAATGAGCAGTTCTTC. Amino acids: CASSESSGNNEQFF.

The rearrangement joins TRBV5-1 to TRBJ2-7; 8 nucleotides agree with TRBD1. CDR1 is SGHRS and CDR2 is YFSETQ in the germline V gene. J gave up 9 bases and V 0 bases, and 17 bases lay outside the gene matches. There are 17 residues in the CDR3. The chain's CDR3 is CASSLEAGTGRLVGQYF. The DNA of the CDR3 is TGCGCCAGCAGCTTGGAAGCCGGGACAGGTAGACTAGTAGGGCAGTACTTC.

The rearrangement links TRBV18 to TRBJ1-1; perhaps TRBD1 as D (5 bases). The CDR3 spans 13 residues. Germline V gives CDR1 KGHSH, CDR2 LQKENI. V dropped 3 bases and J dropped 1 base, with 6 bases sitting between them. The CDR3 DNA sequence: TGTGCCAGCTCACCCAGGGCGAACACTGAAGCTTTCTTT. This encodes CASSPRANTEAFF.